This TCR beta chain was documented in a study of cytotoxic CD8 clonotypes in ibrutinib-treated CLL. Study results and limitations: Clonality (at baseline) was higher than in age-matched healthy donors and tracked circulating CD8+ T-cell counts. Stable or contracted on treatment, public clonotypes were also uncommon. Clonality grew at ibrutinib response; at progression, it decreased back toward baseline.

With respect to this clone: The target antigen is unknown.

Clones were sequenced by immunoSEQ multiplex PCR, and TCRdb holds only the in-frame ones, with some missing. The sample shows 30,000 to 40,000 clones, roughly three quarters of them seen only once. V was cut by 5 bases and J by 4 bases, with 12 bases left in between. Germline V lookup: CDR1 SGHNT, CDR2 YENEEA. The CDR3 spans 15 residues. This receptor was identified in a human donor with chronic lymphocytic leukemia. The input for sequencing was PBMCs, taken before ibrutinib treatment. V is TRBV11-3 and J is TRBJ2-6; D possibly corresponds to TRBD2 (7 bases). CDR3 residues: CASSMRGLGANVLTF. The DNA of the CDR3 is TGTGCCAGCAGCATGCGGGGGCTGGGGGCCAACGTCCTGACTTTC.